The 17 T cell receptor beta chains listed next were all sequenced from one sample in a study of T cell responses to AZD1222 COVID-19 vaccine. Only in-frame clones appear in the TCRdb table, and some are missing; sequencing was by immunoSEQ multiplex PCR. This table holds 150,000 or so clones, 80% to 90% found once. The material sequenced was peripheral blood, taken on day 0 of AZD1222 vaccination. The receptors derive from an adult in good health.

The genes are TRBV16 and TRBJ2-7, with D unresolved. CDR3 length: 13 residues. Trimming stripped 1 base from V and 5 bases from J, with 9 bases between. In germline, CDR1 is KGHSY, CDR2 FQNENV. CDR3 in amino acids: CASSQFSLHEQYF. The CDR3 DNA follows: TGTGCCAGCAGCCAATTTTCGCTTCACGAGCAGTACTTC.

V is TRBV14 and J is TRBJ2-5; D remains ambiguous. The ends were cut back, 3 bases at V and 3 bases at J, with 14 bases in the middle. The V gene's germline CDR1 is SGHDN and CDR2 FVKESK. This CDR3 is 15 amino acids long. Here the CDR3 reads CASSHIRHTEETQYF. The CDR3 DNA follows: TGTGCCAGCAGCCACATTCGACACACCGAAGAGACCCAGTACTTC.

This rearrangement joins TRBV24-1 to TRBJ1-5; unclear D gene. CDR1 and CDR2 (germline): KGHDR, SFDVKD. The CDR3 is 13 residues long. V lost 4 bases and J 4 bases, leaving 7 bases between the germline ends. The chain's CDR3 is CATSETDNQPQHF. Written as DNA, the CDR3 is TGTGCCACCAGTGAAACAGATAATCAGCCCCAGCATTTT.

CDR3 amino acids: CASSGNRDLRTDTQYF. DNA for the CDR3: TGTGCCAGCAGCGGGAACAGGGATCTGAGGACAGATACGCAGTATTTT. The chain is built from TRBV5-4 and TRBJ2-3; possibly TRBD1 for D (6 bases). Germline CDR1 reads SGHNT; CDR2 reads YYREEE (reference sequence). The V and J ends lost 4 bases and 3 bases respectively, with 18 bases between them. This CDR3 has 16 residues. The entire variable domain, with the rest obtained from reference TRBV5-4 and TRBJ2-3, is as follows: ETGVTQSPTHLIKTRGQQVTLRCSSQSGHNTVSWYQQALGQGPQFIFQYYREEENGRGNFPPRFSGLQFPNYSSELNVNALELDDSALYLCASSGNRDLRTDTQYFGPGTRLTVL.

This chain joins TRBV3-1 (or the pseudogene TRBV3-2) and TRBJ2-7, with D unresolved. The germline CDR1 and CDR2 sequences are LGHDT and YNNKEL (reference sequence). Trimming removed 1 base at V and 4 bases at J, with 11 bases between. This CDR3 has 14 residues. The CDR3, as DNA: TGTGCCAGCAGCCAAGGTGGTGGGGAATACGAGCAGTACTTC. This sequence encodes CASSQGGGEYEQYF.

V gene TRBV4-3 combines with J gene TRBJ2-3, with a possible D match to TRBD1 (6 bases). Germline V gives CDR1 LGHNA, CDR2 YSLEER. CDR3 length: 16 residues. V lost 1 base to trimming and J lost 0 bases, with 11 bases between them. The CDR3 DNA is TGCGCCAGCAGCCAAGCGACAGGTCTGAGCACAGATACGCAGTATTTT. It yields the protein CASSQATGLSTDTQYF.

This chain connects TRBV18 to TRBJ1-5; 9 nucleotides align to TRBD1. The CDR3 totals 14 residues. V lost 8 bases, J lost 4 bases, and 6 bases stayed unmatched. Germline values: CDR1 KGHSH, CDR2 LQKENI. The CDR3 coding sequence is TGTGCCAGCGACATTGGACAGGGGAATCAGCCCCAGCATTTT. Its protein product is CASDIGQGNQPQHF.

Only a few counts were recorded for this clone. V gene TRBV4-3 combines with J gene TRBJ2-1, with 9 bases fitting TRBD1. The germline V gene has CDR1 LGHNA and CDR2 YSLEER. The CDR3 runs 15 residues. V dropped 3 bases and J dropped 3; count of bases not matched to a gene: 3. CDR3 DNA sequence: TGCGCCAGCAGCCAGCGGACAGGGGACTACAATGAGCAGTTCTTC. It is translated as CASSQRTGDYNEQFF.

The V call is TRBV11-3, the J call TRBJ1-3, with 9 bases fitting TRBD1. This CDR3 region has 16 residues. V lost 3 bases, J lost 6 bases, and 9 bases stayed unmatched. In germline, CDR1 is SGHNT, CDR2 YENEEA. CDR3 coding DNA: TGTGCCAGCAGCTTGAGGTCCCGACAGGGGGAAAACACCATATATTTT. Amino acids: CASSLRSRQGENTIYF.

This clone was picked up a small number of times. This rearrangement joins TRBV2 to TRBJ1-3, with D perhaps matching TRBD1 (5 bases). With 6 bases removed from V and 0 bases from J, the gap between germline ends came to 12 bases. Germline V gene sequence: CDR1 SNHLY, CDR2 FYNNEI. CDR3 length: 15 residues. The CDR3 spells CASRVSGTSGNTIYF. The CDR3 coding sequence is TGTGCCAGCAGAGTCTCAGGGACCTCTGGAAACACCATATATTTT. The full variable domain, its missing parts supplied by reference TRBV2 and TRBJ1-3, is EPEVTQTPSHQVTQMGQEVILRCVPISNHLYFYWYRQILGQKVEFLVSFYNNEISEKSEIFDDQFSVERPDGSNFTLKIRSTKLEDSAMYFCASRVSGTSGNTIYFGEGSWLTVV.

The CDR3 region is CASIPGGLTEAFF. The DNA for the CDR3 is TGTGCCAGCATACCAGGGGGGCTCACTGAAGCTTTCTTT. The chain carries TRBV28 and TRBJ1-1, with 7 bases aligning to TRBD1. CDR3 length: 13 amino acids. Losses at the gene ends were 7 bases for V and 4 bases for J; bases not matched to a gene: 6. Germline V CDR1 and CDR2: MDHEN, SYDVKM.

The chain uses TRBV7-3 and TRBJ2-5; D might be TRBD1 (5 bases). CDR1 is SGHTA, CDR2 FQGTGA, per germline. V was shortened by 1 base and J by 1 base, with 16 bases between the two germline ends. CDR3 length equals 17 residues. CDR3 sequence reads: CASSLRPPQGPQETQYF. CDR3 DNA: TGTGCCAGCAGCTTAAGACCGCCCCAGGGCCCCCAAGAGACCCAGTACTTC.

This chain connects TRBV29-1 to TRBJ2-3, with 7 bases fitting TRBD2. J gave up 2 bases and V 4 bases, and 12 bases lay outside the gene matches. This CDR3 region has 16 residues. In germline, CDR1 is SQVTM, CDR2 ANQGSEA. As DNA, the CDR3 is TGCAGCGTTGCCCCCACTAGCGTAAAGATCACAGATACGCAGTATTTT. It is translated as CSVAPTSVKITDTQYF.

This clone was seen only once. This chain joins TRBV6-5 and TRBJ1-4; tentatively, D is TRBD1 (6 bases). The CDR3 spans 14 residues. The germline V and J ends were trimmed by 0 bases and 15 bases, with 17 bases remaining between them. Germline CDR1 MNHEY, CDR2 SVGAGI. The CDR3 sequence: CASSYSGPGARVFF. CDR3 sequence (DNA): TGTGCCAGCAGTTACTCGGGCCCAGGGGCGCGGGTGTTTTTT.

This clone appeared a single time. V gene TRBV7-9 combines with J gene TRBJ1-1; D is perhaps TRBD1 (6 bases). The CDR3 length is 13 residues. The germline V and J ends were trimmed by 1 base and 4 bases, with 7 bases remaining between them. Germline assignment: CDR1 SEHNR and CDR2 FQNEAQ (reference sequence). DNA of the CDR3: TGTGCCAGCAGCTTAGGAGGGGGCACTGAAGCTTTCTTT. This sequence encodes CASSLGGGTEAFF.

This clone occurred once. The CDR3 DNA reads as TGTGCCAGCAGTGTTGCAGGGGGCCAGCCCCAGCATTTT. Its translation: CASSVAGGQPQHF. This chain uses TRBV2 with TRBJ1-5; 8 bases line up with TRBD1. Germline V gene data show CDR1 as SNHLY and CDR2 as FYNNEI. The CDR3 runs to 13 residues. After removal of 4 bases from V and 7 bases from J, the junction contained 3 bases not matched to a gene.

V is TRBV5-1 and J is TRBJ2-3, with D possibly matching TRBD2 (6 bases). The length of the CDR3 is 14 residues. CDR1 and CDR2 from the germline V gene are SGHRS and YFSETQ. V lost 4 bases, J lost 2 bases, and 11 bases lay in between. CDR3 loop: CASSLTRNTDTQYF. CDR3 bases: TGCGCCAGCAGCCTGACTAGAAACACAGATACGCAGTATTTT.